A single sample gave rise to the 18 T cell receptor beta chains below, sequenced in a study of blood T cells in healthy people across ages. Then a second PCR, running roughly 6 to 12 cycles, was carried out with a sample-barcoded 5' primer and a J-beta primer mix. From the 5' RACE reads, TCRdb called clonotypes with MiXCR, one entry per CDR3 protein. The table lists about 1,000,000 distinct CDR3 sequences, 45% of them singletons, with under 20% in the top ten. The specimen was blood. These TCRs come from a woman between 55 and 75 years old in good health.

The chain links TRBV7-9 to TRBJ1-2; 9 bases are shared with TRBD1. CDR3 size: 14 residues. The V segment lost 6 bases and the J segment 3 bases; nucleotides outside the gene matches: 5. Per germline, CDR1 SEHNR and CDR2 FQNEAQ (reference sequence). CDR3 residues: CASREGQGDYGYTF. DNA of the CDR3: TGTGCCAGCAGAGAGGGACAGGGAGACTATGGCTACACCTTC.

This sequence joins TRBV4-3 and TRBJ2-1; D remains ambiguous. V gave up 3 bases and J gave up 4 bases, with 7 bases separating them. The germline gives CDR1 LGHNA, CDR2 YSLEER. This CDR3 contains 13 residues. The CDR3 bases are TGCGCCAGCAGCCATTACCTTTACAATGAGCAGTTCTTC. Amino acids: CASSHYLYNEQFF.

The CDR3 DNA follows: TGCGCCAGCAGTGGGGCTAGCGGGACCTACAATGAGCAGTTCTTC. It codes for CASSGASGTYNEQFF. The rearrangement links TRBV10-1 to TRBJ2-1; 9 bases are a match to TRBD2. The CDR3 sequence is 15 residues long. The trim removed 4 bases at V and 2 bases at J, leaving 3 bases unmatched. Germline CDR1 WNHNN, CDR2 SYGVQD (reference sequence).

The V and J genes are TRBV2 and TRBJ2-1; D ambiguous. The CDR3 runs to 13 residues. From germline, CDR1 is SNHLY and CDR2 FYNNEI. The ends were cut back, 4 bases at V and 8 bases at J, with 12 bases in the middle. As DNA, the CDR3 is TGTGCCAGCAGTGCAGAACAGTTGGATGAGCAGTTCTTC. Encoded protein: CASSAEQLDEQFF.

This clonotype was picked up a small number of times. The chain's CDR3 is CASSPRTGGEKLFF. The CDR3 DNA is TGTGCCAGCAGTCCCCGGACAGGGGGTGAAAAACTGTTTTTT. V usage is TRBV28 and J usage is TRBJ1-4, with 10 bases aligning to TRBD1. The CDR3 totals 14 residues. Trimming at V came to 5 bases and at J to 7 bases, leaving 4 bases not matched to a gene. Germline CDR1 MDHEN, CDR2 SYDVKM.

This clonotype was seen ten or more times. The J gene is TRBJ1-2, the V gene TRBV27; 8 bases are shared with TRBD1. V dropped 2 bases and J dropped 8; count of bases not matched to a gene: 4. CDR3 length: 13 amino acids. Germline CDR1 reads MNHEY; CDR2 reads SMNVEV (reference sequence). For the CDR3, the DNA is TGTGCCAGCAGTTTAGGCAGGGGGCTGGGCTACACCTTC. Protein sequence: CASSLGRGLGYTF.

Remarks on this clonotype: A much larger clone lies one base from this, so it may be a read error. This CDR3 is CSASSINYEQYF. The DNA of the CDR3 is TGCAGTGCTTCCTCGATTAACTACGAGCAGTACTTC. This sequence joins TRBV20-1 and TRBJ2-7; no firm D call. CDR1 DFQATT and CDR2 SNEGSKA come from the germline V gene (reference sequence). The ends were cut back, 5 bases at V and 3 bases at J, with 11 bases in the middle. The CDR3 consists of 12 residues.

This chain connects TRBV7-9 to TRBJ1-5; unclear D gene. CDR3 size: 12 residues. Trimming removed 7 bases from V and 3 bases from J, with 7 bases in between. CDR1 SEHNR and CDR2 FQNEAQ come from the germline V gene (reference sequence). The CDR3 loop is CASNLPNQPQHF. The DNA of the CDR3 is TGTGCCAGCAACCTACCCAATCAGCCCCAGCATTTT.

V gene TRBV6-1 combines with J gene TRBJ2-1; tentatively, D is TRBD2 (5 bases). CDR1 is MNHNS, CDR2 SASEGT, per germline. The CDR3 extends over 10 amino acids. Trimming cost V 8 bases and J 9 bases, with 8 bases left between them. CDR3 coding DNA: TGTGCCAGCGGGAGCGGTGAGCAGTTCTTC. Translating gives CASGSGEQFF.

V gene TRBV12-3 or TRBV12-4 combines with J gene TRBJ1-2; TRBD1 agrees at 9 bases. The CDR3 extends over 14 amino acids. Trimming removed 1 base from V and 8 bases from J; junction bases left unmatched: 5. For the CDR3, the DNA is TGTGCCAGCAGTTTAGAGGACAGGGGTCGGGGCTACACCTTC. It is translated as CASSLEDRGRGYTF.

This clonotype has just a few counts. The chain recombines TRBV5-5 with TRBJ1-2, with D possibly being TRBD1 (6 bases). The CDR3 sequence is 13 residues long. CDR1 SGHKS and CDR2 YYEKEE come from the germline V gene (reference sequence). With 4 bases removed from V and 2 bases from J, the gap between germline ends came to 9 bases. The CDR3 region is CASSKGQNYGYTF. CDR3 coding DNA: TGTGCCAGCAGCAAGGGACAAAACTATGGCTACACCTTC. Filled out from reference TRBV5-5 and TRBJ1-2, the complete variable domain reads DAGVTQSPTHLIKTRGQQVTLRCSPISGHKSVSWYQQVLGQGPQFIFQYYEKEERGRGNFPDRFSARQFPNYSSELNVNALLLGDSALYLCASSKGQNYGYTFGSGTRLTVV.

This clonotype was detected a few times. The chain uses TRBV7-9 and TRBJ2-3; no firm D call. There are 15 residues in the CDR3. The V and J ends lost 2 bases and 0 bases respectively, with 9 bases between them. CDR1 and CDR2 from the germline V gene are SEHNR and FQNEAQ (reference sequence). The CDR3 is CASSLMAASTDTQYF. In DNA, the CDR3 is TGTGCCAGCAGCTTAATGGCGGCCAGCACAGATACGCAGTATTTT.

This chain links TRBV5-1 with TRBJ1-1; D is unresolved. The CDR3 extends over 14 amino acids. V was pared by 4 bases and J by 4 bases, with 14 bases between. Germline V gene lookup returns CDR1 SGHRS and CDR2 YFSETQ. For the CDR3, the DNA is TGCGCCAGCAGCCCGAGAGTCGGGAGCACTGAAGCTTTCTTT. Its translation: CASSPRVGSTEAFF.

This CDR3 reads CASSFWSGGDGYTF. In DNA, the CDR3 is TGTGCCAGCAGTTTTTGGTCAGGGGGCGATGGCTACACCTTC. V usage is TRBV28 and J usage is TRBJ1-2, with TRBD1 matching over 8 bases. The CDR3 is 14 residues long. With 3 bases clipped from V and 6 bases from J, the junction kept 6 bases outside the gene matches. Germline CDR1 and CDR2: MDHEN and SYDVKM.

The gene calls are TRBV12-3 or TRBV12-4 and TRBJ2-5; D ambiguous. Trimming pared 3 bases from V and 5 bases from J, leaving 10 bases between. This CDR3 spans 13 amino acids. CDR3 protein: CASSLSLWETQYF. In DNA, the CDR3 is TGTGCCAGCAGTTTGTCGTTGTGGGAGACCCAGTACTTC.

At least ten counts were recorded for this clonotype. CDR3 protein: CASRRTGPYNEQFF. DNA for the CDR3: TGTGCCAGCAGAAGGACAGGTCCCTACAATGAGCAGTTCTTC. The chain carries TRBV12-3 or TRBV12-4 and TRBJ2-1, with TRBD1 identical over 7 bases. This CDR3 has 14 residues. The J segment lost 2 bases and the V segment lost 6 bases, leaving 4 bases of the junction unmatched.

This rearrangement joins TRBV18 to TRBJ2-1; 16 positions agree with TRBD2. Losses at the gene ends were 6 bases for V and 8 bases for J; bases not matched to a gene: 10. CDR1 and CDR2 from the germline V gene are KGHSH and LQKENI. The CDR3 consists of 17 residues. CDR3 sequence reads: CASSRGTSGRAIDEQFF. In nucleotides, the CDR3 is TGTGCCAGCTCCCGAGGGACTAGCGGGAGGGCCATCGATGAGCAGTTCTTC.

The rearrangement joins TRBV6-2 or TRBV6-3 to TRBJ1-1; D ambiguous. Trimming pared 0 bases from V and 7 bases from J, leaving 6 bases between. This CDR3 contains 12 residues. The germline gives CDR1 MNHEY, CDR2 SVGEGT. The CDR3 sequence is CASSYSGSEAFF. Here the CDR3 DNA reads TGTGCCAGCAGTTACTCTGGCAGTGAAGCTTTCTTT.